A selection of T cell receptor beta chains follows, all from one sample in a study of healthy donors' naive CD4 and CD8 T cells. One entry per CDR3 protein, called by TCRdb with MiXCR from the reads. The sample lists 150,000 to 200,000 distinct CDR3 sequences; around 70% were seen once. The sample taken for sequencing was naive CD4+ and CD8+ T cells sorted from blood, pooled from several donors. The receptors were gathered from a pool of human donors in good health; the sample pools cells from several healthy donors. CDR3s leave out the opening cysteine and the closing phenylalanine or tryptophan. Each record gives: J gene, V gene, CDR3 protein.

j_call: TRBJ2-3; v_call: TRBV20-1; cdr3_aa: SASRRRLAGHTDTQY
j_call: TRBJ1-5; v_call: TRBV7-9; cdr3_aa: ASSLDGLNQPQH
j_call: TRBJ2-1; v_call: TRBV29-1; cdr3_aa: SVEDPTGQGAYNEQF
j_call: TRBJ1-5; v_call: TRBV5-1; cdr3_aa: ASSLGDAQPQH
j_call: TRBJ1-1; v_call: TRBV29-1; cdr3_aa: SGNLLENQAF
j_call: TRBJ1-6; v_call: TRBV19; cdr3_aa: ASRRESSYNSPLH
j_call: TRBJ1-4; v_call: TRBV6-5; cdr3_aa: ASRLTGATTNEKLF
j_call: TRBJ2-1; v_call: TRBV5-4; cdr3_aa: ASSLPGTTQF
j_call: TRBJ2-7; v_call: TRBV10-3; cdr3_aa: AISEWQGGTYEQY
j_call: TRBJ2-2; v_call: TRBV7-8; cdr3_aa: ARRDRGSNTGELF
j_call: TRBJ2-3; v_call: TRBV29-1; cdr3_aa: SVTSPEGGDTQY
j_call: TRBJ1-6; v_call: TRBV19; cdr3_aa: ASSGTPGSPLH
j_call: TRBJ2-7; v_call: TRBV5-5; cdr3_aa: ASSLAVAAYEQY
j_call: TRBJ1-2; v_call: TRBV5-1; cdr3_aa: ASSGIGVSGYT
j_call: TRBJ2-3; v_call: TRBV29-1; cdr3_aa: SARQGGRGDTQY
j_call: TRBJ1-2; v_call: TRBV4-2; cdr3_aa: ASSQGDILYGYT
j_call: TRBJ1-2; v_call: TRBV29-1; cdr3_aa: SVDKEGTGGYT
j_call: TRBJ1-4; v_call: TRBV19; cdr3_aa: ASSDPGRSNEKLF
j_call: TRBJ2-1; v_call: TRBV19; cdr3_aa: ASSTLVRVNEQF
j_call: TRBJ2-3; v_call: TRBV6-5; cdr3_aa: ASSYSEAWGRTDTQY
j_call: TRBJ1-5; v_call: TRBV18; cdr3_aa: ASSPGQGRGSSNQPQH
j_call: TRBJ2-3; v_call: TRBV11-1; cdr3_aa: ASSLSGEVADTQY
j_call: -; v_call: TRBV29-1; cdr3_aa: SVVGTNNEQF
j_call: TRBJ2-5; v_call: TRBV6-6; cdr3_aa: ASNQDSSETQY